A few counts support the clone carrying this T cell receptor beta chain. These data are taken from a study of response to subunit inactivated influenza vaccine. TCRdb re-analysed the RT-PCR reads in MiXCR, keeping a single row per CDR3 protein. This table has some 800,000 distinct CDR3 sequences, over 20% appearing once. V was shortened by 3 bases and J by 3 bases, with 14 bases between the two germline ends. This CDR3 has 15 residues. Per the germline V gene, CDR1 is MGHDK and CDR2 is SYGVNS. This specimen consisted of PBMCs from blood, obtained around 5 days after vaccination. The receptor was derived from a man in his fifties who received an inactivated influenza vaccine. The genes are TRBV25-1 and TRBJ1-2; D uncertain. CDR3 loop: CASSEHTEPYYGYTF. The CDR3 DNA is TGTGCCAGCAGTGAGCACACCGAACCTTACTATGGCTACACCTTC.